The T cell receptor beta chain under discussion was sequenced for a study of cytomegalovirus exposure and HLA in healthy donors. Findings and caveats of the study: The CMV antigen specificity of a few CMV-associated chains was confirmed through in vitro analysis. The authors later found HLA-associated TCR beta chains more clonally expanded than equally common others. An observed cluster of highly shared sequence variants was recorded as a likely sequencing artifact. In an earlier analysis, about 87% or about 30%: the productive usage of most TCR beta V segments.

Vbeta (60) and Jbeta (13) primers were used in the PCR. The table came from immunoSEQ multiplex PCR; TCRdb's copy has only in-frame clones and leaves some out. Here the sample table reports about 170,000 clones. Concerning this clone itself: As yet, its antigen is unknown.

The receptor comes from a woman aged 60-75 years in good health and CMV-seronegative. The sequenced sample consisted of PBMCs.

The CDR3 DNA sequence: TGTGCCAGCAGTCCGGGTGGCGGGACCTATGGCTACACCTTC. It encodes CASSPGGGTYGYTF. The J gene is TRBJ1-2, the V gene TRBV6-5; possible D gene TRBD1, 5 bases. Germline CDR1 reads MNHEY; CDR2 reads SVGAGI. V lost 5 bases, J lost 4 bases, and 14 bases lay in between. The CDR3 is 14 amino acids.